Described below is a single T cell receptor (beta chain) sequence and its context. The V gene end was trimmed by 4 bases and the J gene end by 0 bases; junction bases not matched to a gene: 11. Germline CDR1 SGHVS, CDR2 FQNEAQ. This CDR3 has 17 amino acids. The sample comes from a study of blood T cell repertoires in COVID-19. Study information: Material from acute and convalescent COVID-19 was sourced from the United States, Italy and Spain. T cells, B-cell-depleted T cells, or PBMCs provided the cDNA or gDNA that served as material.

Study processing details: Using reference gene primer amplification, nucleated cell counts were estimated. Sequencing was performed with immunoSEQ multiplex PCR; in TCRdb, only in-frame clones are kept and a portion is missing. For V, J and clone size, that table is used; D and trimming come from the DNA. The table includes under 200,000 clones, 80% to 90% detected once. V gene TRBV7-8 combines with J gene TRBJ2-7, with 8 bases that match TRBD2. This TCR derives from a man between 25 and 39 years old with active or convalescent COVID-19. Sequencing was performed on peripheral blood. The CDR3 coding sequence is TGTGCCAGCAGCTCTAGAGTTTCGGGACTAGTCTCCTACGAGCAGTACTTC. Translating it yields CASSSRVSGLVSYEQYF.